A single sample is the source of the 5 T cell receptor beta chains below, sequenced in a study of cytomegalovirus exposure and HLA in healthy donors. Vbeta (60) and Jbeta (13) primers were used in the PCR. Only in-frame clones appear in the TCRdb table, and some are missing; sequencing was by immunoSEQ multiplex PCR. The repertoire includes 93,000 or so clones, roughly 66% of them detected once, and 3% to 4% sits in the top ten. Sequencing was done on a sample of PBMCs. The receptors were sampled from a woman aged 50 to 60 in good health and CMV-seronegative.

The chain couples TRBV2 to TRBJ2-2; 9 bases match TRBD2. The CDR3 has 15 amino acids. From germline, CDR1 is SNHLY and CDR2 FYNNEI. V lost 6 bases, J lost 7 bases, and 9 bases stayed unmatched. The CDR3 DNA follows: TGTGCCAGCAGGACTGCGGGGGGGCCTGGCGGGGAGCTGTTTTTT. Protein sequence: CASRTAGGPGGELFF.

The V call is TRBV7-2, the J call TRBJ2-7; TRBD2 matches 11 bases. J lost 1 base, V lost 5 bases, and 4 bases had no gene match. CDR3 length: 15 residues. Germline values: CDR1 SGHTA, CDR2 FQGNSA. DNA for the CDR3: TGTGCCAGCAGCATAGGGACTAGCGGATCCTACGAGCAGTACTTC. Its protein is CASSIGTSGSYEQYF.

This chain connects TRBV18 to TRBJ2-7; D is unclear. V lost 2 bases, J lost 1 base, and 9 bases lay in between. This CDR3 comprises 14 residues. Germline assignment: CDR1 KGHSH and CDR2 LQKENI. Here the CDR3 reads CASSPISDSYEQYF. In DNA form, the CDR3 reads TGTGCCAGCTCACCAATTTCAGATTCCTACGAGCAGTACTTC. The whole variable domain, remainder taken from reference TRBV18 and TRBJ2-7, is NAGVMQNPRHLVRRRGQEARLRCSPMKGHSHVYWYRQLPEEGLKFMVYLQKENIIDESGMPKERFSAEFPKEGPSILRIQQVVRGDSAAYFCASSPISDSYEQYFGPGTRLTVT.

The V call is TRBV7-6, the J call TRBJ2-1; possible D gene TRBD2, 6 bases. This CDR3 contains 16 residues. V lost 5 bases and J 5 bases, leaving 19 bases between the germline ends. The germline V gene encodes CDR1 SGHVS and CDR2 FNYEAQ. CDR3 sequence: CASSPTRRELDNEQFF. The CDR3 nucleotides are TGTGCCAGCAGCCCCACCAGGAGGGAGCTAGACAATGAGCAGTTCTTC.

A few counts support this clone. The chain joins TRBV5-1 to TRBJ2-1; 7 bases match TRBD1. Germline V gene data show CDR1 as SGHRS and CDR2 as YFSETQ. The CDR3 covers 13 residues. Unmatched junction bases numbered 8, after V lost 6 bases and J lost 8 bases. The CDR3 here is CASTMTGSDEQFF. Here the CDR3 DNA reads TGCGCCAGCACCATGACAGGGAGCGATGAGCAGTTCTTC.